The clone carrying this TCR beta chain has only one observation. The data originate from a study of blood T cell repertoires in COVID-19. Background on the study: Acute and convalescent COVID-19 samples came from the United States, Italy and Spain.

TCRdb keeps only in-frame clones here, not all; method: immunoSEQ multiplex PCR. The table includes under 200,000 clones, about 85% detected once. Germline V gene data show CDR1 as KGHSH and CDR2 as LQKENI. CDR3 length: 15 amino acids. After removal of 4 bases from V and 1 base from J, the junction contained 4 bases not matched to a gene. The V and J genes are TRBV18 and TRBJ1-2, with 9 bases matching TRBD1. This sequence was found in an elderly woman with acute or convalescent COVID-19. The source material was peripheral blood. The CDR3 region has the DNA TGTGCCAGCTCACTGGGGACAGGGATTAACTATGGCTACACCTTC. Amino acid sequence: CASSLGTGINYGYTF.